This T cell receptor (beta chain) was captured by sequencing in a study of cytomegalovirus exposure and HLA in healthy donors. Study background: HLA-typed donors contributed 80 million to 85 million unique TCRs, which were held in an early data release. The study, taken as a whole, reports: In a later analysis, TCR beta V- and J-gene trimming showed a link to a missense DCLRE1C variant. The study listed approximately 160 cytomegalovirus-associated TCR beta chains.

PCR involved 60 Vbeta and 13 Jbeta primers. The data were produced by immunoSEQ multiplex PCR, yet TCRdb's version contains in-frame clones alone and is incomplete. Of 200,000 or so clones in the sample, approximately 78% were seen once. On this clone: Its antigen is currently unknown.

V lost 1 base to trimming and J lost 3 bases, with 10 bases between them. The CDR3 runs 15 residues. In germline, CDR1 is SEHNR, CDR2 FQNEAQ (reference sequence). The receptor comes from a woman in her forties or fifties in good health and CMV-seropositive. The material sequenced was PBMCs. The chain carries TRBV7-9 and TRBJ1-5; D perhaps matches TRBD1 (5 bases). CDR3 sequence reads: CASSLGWGDNQPQHF. The CDR3 DNA is TGTGCCAGCAGCTTAGGGTGGGGGGACAATCAGCCCCAGCATTTT.